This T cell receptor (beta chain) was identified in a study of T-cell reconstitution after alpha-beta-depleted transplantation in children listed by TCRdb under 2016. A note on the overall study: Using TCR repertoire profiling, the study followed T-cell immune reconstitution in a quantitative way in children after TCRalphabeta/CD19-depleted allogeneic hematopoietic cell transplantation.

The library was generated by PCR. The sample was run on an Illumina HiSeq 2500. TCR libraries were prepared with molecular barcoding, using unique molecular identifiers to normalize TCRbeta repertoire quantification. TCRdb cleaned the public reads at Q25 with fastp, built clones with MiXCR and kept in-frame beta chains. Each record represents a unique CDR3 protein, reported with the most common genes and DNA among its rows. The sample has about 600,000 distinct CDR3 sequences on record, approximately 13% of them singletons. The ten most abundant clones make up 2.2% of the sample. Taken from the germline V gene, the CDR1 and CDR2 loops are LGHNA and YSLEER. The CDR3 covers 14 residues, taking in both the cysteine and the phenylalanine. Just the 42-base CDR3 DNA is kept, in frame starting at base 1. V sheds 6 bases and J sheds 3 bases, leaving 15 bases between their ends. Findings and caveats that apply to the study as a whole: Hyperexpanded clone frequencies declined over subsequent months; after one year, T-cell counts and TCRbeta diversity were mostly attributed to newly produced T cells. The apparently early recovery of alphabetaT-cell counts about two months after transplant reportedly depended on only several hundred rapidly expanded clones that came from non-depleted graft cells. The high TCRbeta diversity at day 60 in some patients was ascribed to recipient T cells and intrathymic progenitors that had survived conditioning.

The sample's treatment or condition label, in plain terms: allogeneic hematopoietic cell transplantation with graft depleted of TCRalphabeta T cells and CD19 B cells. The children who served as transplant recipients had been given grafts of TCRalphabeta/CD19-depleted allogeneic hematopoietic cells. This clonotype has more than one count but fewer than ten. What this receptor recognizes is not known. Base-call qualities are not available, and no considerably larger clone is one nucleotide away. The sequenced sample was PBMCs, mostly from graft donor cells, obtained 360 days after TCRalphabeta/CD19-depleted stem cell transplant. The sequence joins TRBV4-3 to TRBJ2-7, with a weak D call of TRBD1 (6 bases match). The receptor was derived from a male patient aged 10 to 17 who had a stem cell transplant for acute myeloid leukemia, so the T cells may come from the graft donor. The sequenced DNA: TGCGCCAGCAGTCGGCAGGGGAGAGACTACGAGCAGTACTTC. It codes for CASSRQGRDYEQYF.